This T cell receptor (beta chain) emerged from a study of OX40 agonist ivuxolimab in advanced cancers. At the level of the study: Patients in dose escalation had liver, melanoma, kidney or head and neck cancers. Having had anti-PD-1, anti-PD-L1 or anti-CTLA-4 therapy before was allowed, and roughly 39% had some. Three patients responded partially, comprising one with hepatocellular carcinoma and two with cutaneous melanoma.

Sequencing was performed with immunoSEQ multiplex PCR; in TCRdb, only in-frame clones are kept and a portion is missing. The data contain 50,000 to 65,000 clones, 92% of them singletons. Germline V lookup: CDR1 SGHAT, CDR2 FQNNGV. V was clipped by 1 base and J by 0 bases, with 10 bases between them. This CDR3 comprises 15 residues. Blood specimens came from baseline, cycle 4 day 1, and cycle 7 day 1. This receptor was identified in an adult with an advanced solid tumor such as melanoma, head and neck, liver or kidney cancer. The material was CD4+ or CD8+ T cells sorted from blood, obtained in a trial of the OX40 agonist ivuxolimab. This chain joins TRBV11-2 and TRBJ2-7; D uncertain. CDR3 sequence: CASSLGSQPSYEQYF. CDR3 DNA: TGTGCCAGCAGCTTAGGCAGCCAACCCTCCTACGAGCAGTACTTC.